What follows are 2 T cell receptor beta chains derived from one specimen sequenced in a study of metastatic and nonmetastatic thyroid tumors. Through MiXCR, TCRdb re-clonotyped the PCR reads. The sample lists about 24,000 clones, over 10% occurring once. Patients had received no treatment of any kind before thyroid surgery. The sequenced sample was blood. The receptors stem from a female donor with papillary thyroid cancer or a benign thyroid nodule (not recorded which). Some clones in this sample may be carry-over from other donors' samples.

The sample holds many counts of this clone. The chain uses TRBV27 and TRBJ1-1, with D uncertain. Trimming pared 2 bases from V and 1 base from J, leaving 5 bases between. Germline-derived CDR1 and CDR2 are MNHEY and SMNVEV (reference sequence). The CDR3 is made up of 13 amino acids. CDR3 in DNA: TGTGCCAGCAGTTTACTGGGGAACACTGAAGCTTTCTTT. This codes for CASSLLGNTEAFF.

This clone has a handful of counts. Compared with germline, one end of the junction differs, possibly owing to a read error. The V call is TRBV12-3 or TRBV12-4, the J call TRBJ2-2; D call uncertain. The CDR3 spans 15 residues. CDR3 bases: TGTGCCAGCACTAGGAATCCCTCGAACACCTGGGAGCTGTTTTTT. This sequence encodes CASTRNPSNTWELFF.